These T cell receptor beta chains were read from a single sample in a study of identifying expanded T cells in peripheral blood. Only in-frame clones appear in the TCRdb table, and some are missing; sequencing was by immunoSEQ multiplex PCR. The sample lists 60,000 to 70,000 clones; around 81% were seen once. The sequenced sample was blood. The receptor set was obtained from a person between 18 and 75 years old in good health. Each CDR3 is given with its conserved first and last residue. A D gene is named only where the DNA matches it firmly. Size is omitted from some rows. Given values are once, few, many or a class for expanded clones.

v_call	d_call	j_call	clone_size	cdr3_aa	cdr3_nt
TRBV2	TRBD2	TRBJ2-2	-	CASSRTSGSRTGELFF	TGTGCCAGCAGCAGGACTAGCGGGAGTCGAACCGGGGAGCTGTTTTTT
TRBV19	-	TRBJ1-1	-	CASSITQGVPEAFF	TGTGCCAGTAGTATTACCCAGGGTGTGCCTGAAGCTTTCTTT
TRBV6-1	-	TRBJ1-2	many	CASSEVRDYGYTF	TGTGCCAGCAGTGAAGTCAGGGACTATGGCTACACCTTC
TRBV6-5	-	TRBJ1-6	-	CASTPPSSYNSPLHF	TGTGCCAGCACCCCCCCCTCCTCGTATAATTCACCCCTCCACTTT
TRBV5-4	-	TRBJ1-2	-	CASSLRQERFYGYTF	TGTGCCAGCAGCTTGAGGCAGGAGCGCTTTTATGGCTACACCTTC
TRBV7-7	-	TRBJ1-1	-	CASSSTRNTEAFF	TGTGCCAGCAGCTCCACCAGAAACACTGAAGCTTTCTTT
TRBV6-5	TRBD1	TRBJ1-2	-	CASSYNPSQGADGYTF	TGTGCCAGCAGTTACAATCCCTCGCAGGGGGCGGATGGCTACACCTTC
TRBV2	-	TRBJ2-5	-	CASSPQRLGQETQYF	TGTGCCAGCAGTCCACAACGGCTTGGGCAAGAGACCCAGTACTTC
TRBV19	TRBD1	TRBJ2-3	-	CASSEPGGAINTQYF	TGTGCCAGTAGCGAGCCAGGGGGCGCGATAAATACGCAGTATTTT
TRBV6-6	TRBD1	TRBJ1-5	-	CASRSTGTGSNQPQHF	TGTGCCAGCAGATCTACCGGGACAGGGAGCAATCAGCCCCAGCATTTT
TRBV30	TRBD2	TRBJ2-2	-	CAWTLVAGGGELFF	TGTGCCTGGACCTTGGTAGCGGGAGGCGGGGAGCTGTTTTTT
TRBV7-8	-	TRBJ1-5	-	CASSFDIGNQPQHF	TGTGCCAGCAGCTTCGATATCGGGAATCAGCCCCAGCATTTT
TRBV10-2	-	TRBJ2-3	-	CASSGGPFADTQYF	TGCGCCAGCAGTGGCGGGCCGTTCGCAGATACGCAGTATTTT
TRBV7-2	TRBD1	TRBJ1-1	-	CASSLSGTGGMNTEAFF	TGTGCCAGCAGCCTATCAGGGACAGGGGGTATGAACACTGAAGCTTTCTTT
TRBV18	TRBD1	TRBJ1-2	-	CASSPPARGLGYTF	TGTGCCAGCTCACCACCGGCAAGGGGGCTTGGCTACACCTTC
TRBV1	-	TRBJ1-1	once	CTSSPRSHFRGTEAFF	TGCACCAGCAGCCCTAGATCTCATTTCAGGGGTACTGAAGCTTTCTTT
TRBV6-4	TRBD1	TRBJ2-1	-	CASSLEQGYDEQFF	TGTGCCAGCAGCTTAGAACAGGGGTATGATGAGCAGTTCTTC
TRBV27	-	TRBJ2-4	-	CASTSTAGRGGIAKNIQYF	TGTGCCAGCACCTCCACCGCCGGGAGAGGGGGCATTGCCAAAAACATTCAGTACTTC
TRBV30	TRBD1	TRBJ1-5	-	CAWSLGTGDQPQHF	TGTGCCTGGAGTTTGGGCACAGGGGATCAGCCCCAGCATTTT
TRBV5-1	TRBD1	TRBJ1-3	-	CASSREGTGFGSGNTIYF	TGCGCCAGCAGCCGAGAAGGGACAGGATTTGGCTCTGGAAACACCATATATTTT
TRBV19	TRBD1	TRBJ2-2	-	CASSGQGGGRELFF	TGTGCCAGCTCAGGACAGGGGGGAGGCCGGGAGCTGTTTTTT
TRBV7-9	-	TRBJ1-5	-	CASTPGGNQPQHF	TGTGCCAGCACACCAGGGGGCAATCAGCCCCAGCATTTT
TRBV7-8	-	TRBJ1-2	-	CASRRRADGTARDYGYTF	TGTGCCAGCAGGAGACGAGCCGACGGGACCGCCAGGGACTATGGCTACACCTTC
TRBV5-1	TRBD1	TRBJ1-1	-	CASSFSPGGAGAFF	TGCGCCAGCAGCTTTAGCCCAGGGGGGGCCGGGGCTTTCTTT
TRBV27	-	TRBJ1-1	-	CASSLFFMSGEAFF	TGTGCCAGCAGTTTATTTTTTATGAGCGGTGAAGCTTTCTTT
TRBV7-3	-	TRBJ1-1	many	CASSLVPGANTEAFF	TGTGCCAGCAGCTTAGTCCCCGGAGCCAACACTGAAGCTTTCTTT
TRBV9	-	TRBJ1-1	few	CASSVRGGNTEAFF	TGTGCCAGCAGCGTACGGGGAGGAAACACTGAAGCTTTCTTT
TRBV5-1	TRBD2	TRBJ2-3	-	CASSELAGGDTQYF	TGCGCCAGCAGCGAACTAGCGGGAGGAGATACGCAGTATTTT
TRBV14	-	TRBJ2-2	-	CASSPQRYGELFF	TGTGCCAGCAGCCCACAGCGGTACGGGGAGCTGTTTTTT
TRBV5-4	-	TRBJ1-1	-	CASSLDRLEAFF	TGTGCCAGCAGTCTCGACAGACTTGAAGCTTTCTTT
TRBV9	-	TRBJ2-1	-	CASSVEKGEHGEQFF	TGTGCCAGCAGCGTAGAGAAGGGGGAACACGGTGAGCAGTTCTTC
TRBV27	TRBD1	TRBJ1-4	-	CASSRTGEKLFF	TGTGCCAGCAGCCGGACAGGGGAAAAACTGTTTTTT
TRBV11-2	-	TRBJ1-5	-	CASTTRRSNQPQHF	TGTGCCAGCACTACAAGACGAAGCAATCAGCCCCAGCATTTT